This T cell receptor beta chain was captured by sequencing in a study of shared clonotypes between healthy human individuals. Overall study results and limits: Clonotype sharing levels among donors were expected to vary with sequencing depth. Larger estimated richness was generally seen in naive subsets than in memory subsets.

The authors loaded around 190 ng DNA, tens of thousands of T cell genomes, into sorted-subset replicate PCRs. The assay was immunoSEQ multiplex PCR, and TCRdb's table has in-frame clones only and misses some. This table has approximately 530,000 clones, roughly 95% appearing once. With respect to this clone: Its cognate antigen is unknown.

The clonotype comes from a woman aged 30 to 39 in good health. What was sequenced was naive CD4+ T cells sorted from blood. Subset specified: CD45RA+ positively selected.

CDR3 nucleotide sequence: TGCAGCTCCTTGGGGGCAGGGAGGGGGTTTAACTATGGCTACACCTTC. Translation gives CSSLGAGRGFNYGYTF. This chain joins TRBV29-1 and TRBJ1-2; maybe TRBD1 (6 bases). V lost 8 bases and J 1 base, leaving 23 bases between the germline ends. The CDR3 has 16 amino acids. Germline lookup yields CDR1 SQVTM and CDR2 ANQGSEA.